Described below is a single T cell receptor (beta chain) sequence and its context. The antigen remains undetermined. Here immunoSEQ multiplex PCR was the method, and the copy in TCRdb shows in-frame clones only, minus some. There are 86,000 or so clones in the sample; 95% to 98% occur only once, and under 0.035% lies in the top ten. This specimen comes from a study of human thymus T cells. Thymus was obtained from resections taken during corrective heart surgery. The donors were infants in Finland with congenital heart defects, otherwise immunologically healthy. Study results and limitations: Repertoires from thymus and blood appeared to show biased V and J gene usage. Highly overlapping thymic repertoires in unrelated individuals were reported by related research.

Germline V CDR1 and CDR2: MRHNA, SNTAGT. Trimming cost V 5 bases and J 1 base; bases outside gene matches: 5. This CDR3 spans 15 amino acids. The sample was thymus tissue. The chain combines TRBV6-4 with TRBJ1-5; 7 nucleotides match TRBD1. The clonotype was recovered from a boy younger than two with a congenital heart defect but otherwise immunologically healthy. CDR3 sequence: CASSRPGGSNQPQHF. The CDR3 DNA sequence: TGTGCCAGCAGTCGACCAGGGGGGAGCAATCAGCCCCAGCATTTT.